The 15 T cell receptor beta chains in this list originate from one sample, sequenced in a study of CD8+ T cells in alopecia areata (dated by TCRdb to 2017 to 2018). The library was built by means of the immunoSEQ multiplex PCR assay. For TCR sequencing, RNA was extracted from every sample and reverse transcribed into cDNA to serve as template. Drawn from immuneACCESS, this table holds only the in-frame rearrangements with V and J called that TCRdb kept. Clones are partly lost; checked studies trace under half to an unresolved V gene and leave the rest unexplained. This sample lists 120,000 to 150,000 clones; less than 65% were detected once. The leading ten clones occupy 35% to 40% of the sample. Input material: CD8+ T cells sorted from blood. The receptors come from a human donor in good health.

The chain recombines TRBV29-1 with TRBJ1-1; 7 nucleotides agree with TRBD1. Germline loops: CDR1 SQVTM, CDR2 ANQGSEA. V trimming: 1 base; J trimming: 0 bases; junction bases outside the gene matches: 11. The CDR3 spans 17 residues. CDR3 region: CSVEGRGRQGMNTEAFF. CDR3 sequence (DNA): TGCAGCGTTGAAGGGCGCGGGAGACAGGGAATGAACACTGAAGCTTTCTTT.

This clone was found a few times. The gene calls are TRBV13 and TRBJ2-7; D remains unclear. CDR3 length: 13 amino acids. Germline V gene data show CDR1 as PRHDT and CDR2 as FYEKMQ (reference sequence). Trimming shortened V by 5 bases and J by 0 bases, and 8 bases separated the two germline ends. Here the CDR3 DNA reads TGTGCCAGCAGCGGCCGTACCTCCTACGAGCAGTACTTC. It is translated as CASSGRTSYEQYF.

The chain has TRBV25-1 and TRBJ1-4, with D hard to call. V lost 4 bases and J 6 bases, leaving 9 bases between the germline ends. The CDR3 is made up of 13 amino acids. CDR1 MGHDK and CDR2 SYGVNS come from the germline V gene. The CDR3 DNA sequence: TGTGCCAGCAGTGGGGCGAGTCATGAAAAACTGTTTTTT. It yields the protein CASSGASHEKLFF. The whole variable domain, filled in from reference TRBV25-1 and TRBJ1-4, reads EADIYQTPRYLVIGTGKKITLECSQTMGHDKMYWYQQDPGMELHLIHYSYGVNSTEKGDLSSESTVSRIRTEHFPLTLESARPSHTSQYLCASSGASHEKLFFGSGTQLSVL.

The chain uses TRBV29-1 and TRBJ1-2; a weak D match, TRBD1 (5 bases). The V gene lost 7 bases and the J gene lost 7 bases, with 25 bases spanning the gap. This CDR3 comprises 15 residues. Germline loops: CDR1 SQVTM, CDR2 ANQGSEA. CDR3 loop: CSARGEVSKQGGYTF. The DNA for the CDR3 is TGCAGCGCCCGAGGGGAGGTGTCTAAGCAGGGTGGCTACACCTTC.

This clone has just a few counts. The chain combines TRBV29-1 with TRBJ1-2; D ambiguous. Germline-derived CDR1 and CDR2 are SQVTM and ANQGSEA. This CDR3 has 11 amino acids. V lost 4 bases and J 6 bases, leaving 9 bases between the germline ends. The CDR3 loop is CSVVMRDGYTF. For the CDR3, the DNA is TGCAGCGTTGTCATGAGGGATGGCTACACCTTC.

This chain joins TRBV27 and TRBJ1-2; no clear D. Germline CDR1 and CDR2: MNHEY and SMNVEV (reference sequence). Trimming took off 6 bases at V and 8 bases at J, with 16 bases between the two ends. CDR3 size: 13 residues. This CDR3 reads CASRDPGLWGYTF. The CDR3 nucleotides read TGTGCCAGCAGAGACCCGGGGTTGTGGGGCTACACCTTC.

The chain's CDR3 is CASSLIGQGGYGYTF. CDR3 DNA sequence: TGTGCCAGCAGCCTAATTGGACAGGGGGGCTATGGCTACACCTTC. This sequence joins TRBV27 and TRBJ1-2; 10 positions match TRBD1. With V trimmed by 6 bases and J by 4 bases, 8 bases remained unmatched. The CDR3 runs 15 residues. Germline CDR1 and CDR2: MNHEY and SMNVEV (reference sequence).

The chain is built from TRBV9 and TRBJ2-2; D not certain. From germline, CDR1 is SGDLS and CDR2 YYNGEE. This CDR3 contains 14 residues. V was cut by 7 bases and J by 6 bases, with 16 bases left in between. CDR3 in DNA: TGTGCCAGCTCCCCCCCTCTGGCTCCCGGGGAGCTGTTTTTT. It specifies CASSPPLAPGELFF.

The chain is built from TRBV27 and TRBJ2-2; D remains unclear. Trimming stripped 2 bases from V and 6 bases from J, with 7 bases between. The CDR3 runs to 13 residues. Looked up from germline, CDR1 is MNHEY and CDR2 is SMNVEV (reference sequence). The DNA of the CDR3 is TGTGCCAGCAGTTTAGGTCGCGCCGGGGAGCTGTTTTTT. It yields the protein CASSLGRAGELFF.

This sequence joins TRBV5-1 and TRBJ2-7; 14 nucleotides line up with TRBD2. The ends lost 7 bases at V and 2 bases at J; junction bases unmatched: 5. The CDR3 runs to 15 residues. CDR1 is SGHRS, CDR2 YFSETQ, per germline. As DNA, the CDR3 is TGCGCCAGCCAACTGACTAGCGGGAGGGCCTACGAGCAGTACTTC. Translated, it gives CASQLTSGRAYEQYF.

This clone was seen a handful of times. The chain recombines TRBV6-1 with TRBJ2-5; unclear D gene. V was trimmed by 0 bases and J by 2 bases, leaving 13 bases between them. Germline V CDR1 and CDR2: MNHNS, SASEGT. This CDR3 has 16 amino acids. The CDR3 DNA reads TGTGCCAGCAGTGAAGCGGGCTTCAGCGCTCAAGAGACCCAGTACTTC. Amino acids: CASSEAGFSAQETQYF.

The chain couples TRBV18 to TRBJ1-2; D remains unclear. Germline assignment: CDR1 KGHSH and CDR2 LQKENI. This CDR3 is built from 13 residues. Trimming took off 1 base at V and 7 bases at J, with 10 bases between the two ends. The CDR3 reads CASSPQQRGGYTF. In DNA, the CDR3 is TGTGCCAGCTCACCACAACAAAGAGGTGGCTACACCTTC. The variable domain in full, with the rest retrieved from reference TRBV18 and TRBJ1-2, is NAGVMQNPRHLVRRRGQEARLRCSPMKGHSHVYWYRQLPEEGLKFMVYLQKENIIDESGMPKERFSAEFPKEGPSILRIQQVVRGDSAAYFCASSPQQRGGYTFGSGTRLTVV.

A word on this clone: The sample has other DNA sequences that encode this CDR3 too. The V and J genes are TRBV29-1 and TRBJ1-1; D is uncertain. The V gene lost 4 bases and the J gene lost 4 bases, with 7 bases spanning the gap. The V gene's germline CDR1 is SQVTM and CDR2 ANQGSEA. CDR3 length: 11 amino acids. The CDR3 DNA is TGCAGCGTTGTAGGGCGCACTGAAGCTTTCTTT. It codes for CSVVGRTEAFF. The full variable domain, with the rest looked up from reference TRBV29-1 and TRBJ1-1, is SAVISQKPSRDICQRGTSLTIQCQVDSQVTMMFWYRQQPGQSLTLIATANQGSEATYESGFVIDKFPISRPNLTFSTLTVSNMSPEDSSIYLCSVVGRTEAFFGQGTRLTVV.

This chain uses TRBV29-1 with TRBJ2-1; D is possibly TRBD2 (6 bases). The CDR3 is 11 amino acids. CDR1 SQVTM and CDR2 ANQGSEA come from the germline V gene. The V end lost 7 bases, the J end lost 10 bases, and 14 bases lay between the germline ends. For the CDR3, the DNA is TGCAGCGCCGAAGCGGGCGGAGAGCAGTTCTTC. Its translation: CSAEAGGEQFF.

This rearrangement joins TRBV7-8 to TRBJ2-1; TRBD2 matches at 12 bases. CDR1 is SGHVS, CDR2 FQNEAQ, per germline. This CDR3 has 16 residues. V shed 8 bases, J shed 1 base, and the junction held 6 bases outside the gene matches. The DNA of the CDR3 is TGTGCCAGCGGGATAGGGACTAGCGGGTCCTACAATGAGCAGTTCTTC. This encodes CASGIGTSGSYNEQFF.